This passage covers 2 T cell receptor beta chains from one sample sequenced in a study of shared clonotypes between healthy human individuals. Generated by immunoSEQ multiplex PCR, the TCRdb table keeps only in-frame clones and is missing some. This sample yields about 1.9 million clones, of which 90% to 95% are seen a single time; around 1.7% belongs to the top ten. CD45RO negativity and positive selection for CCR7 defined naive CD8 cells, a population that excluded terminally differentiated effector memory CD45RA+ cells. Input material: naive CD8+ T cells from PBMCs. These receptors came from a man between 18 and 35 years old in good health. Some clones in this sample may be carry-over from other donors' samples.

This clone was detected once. CDR3 amino acids: CSVGERTGGPLPGANVLTF. The CDR3 bases are TGCAGCGTTGGCGAGAGGACAGGGGGCCCCCTCCCTGGGGCCAACGTCCTGACTTTC. The chain links TRBV29-1 to TRBJ2-6, with TRBD1 matching 11 bases. The CDR3 covers 19 residues. Germline lookup yields CDR1 SQVTM and CDR2 ANQGSEA. J was trimmed by 2 bases and V by 4 bases; bases with no gene match: 13.

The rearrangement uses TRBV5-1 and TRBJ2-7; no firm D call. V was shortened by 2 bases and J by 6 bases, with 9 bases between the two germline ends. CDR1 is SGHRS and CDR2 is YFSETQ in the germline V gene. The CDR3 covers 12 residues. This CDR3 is CASSLNVGEQYF. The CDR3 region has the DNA TGCGCCAGCAGCTTAAATGTGGGCGAGCAGTACTTC.